A selection of T cell receptor beta chains follows, all from one sample in a study of blood T cell repertoires in COVID-19. Here immunoSEQ multiplex PCR was the method, and the copy in TCRdb shows in-frame clones only, minus some. This sample has over 350,000 clones, with 88% found just once. Sequenced sample: PBMCs or T cells enriched from blood (not recorded which). These receptors originate from a woman in her twenties or thirties with acute COVID-19. CDR3s include the opening cysteine and the closing phenylalanine or tryptophan. The D gene is left open where the match is weak. The size field is filled for only some rows; it gives once, few, many or a size class.

d_gene	v_gene	abundance	j_gene	CDR3aa	CDR3nt
NA	TRBV27	NA	TRBJ1-4	CASSLRPGGLTNEKLFF	TGTGCCAGCAGTTTGAGGCCCGGGGGGCTTACTAATGAAAAACTGTTTTTT
TRBD1	TRBV29-1	NA	TRBJ1-3	CSPAPTGAGYGNTIYF	TGCAGTCCTGCCCCGACAGGGGCTGGGTATGGAAACACCATATATTTT
NA	TRBV6-5	NA	TRBJ1-2	CASRPGYNYGYTF	TGTGCCAGCAGGCCAGGGTACAACTATGGCTACACCTTC
TRBD1	TRBV27	NA	TRBJ2-1	CASRDSSYNEQFF	TGTGCCAGCCGGGACAGCTCCTACAATGAGCAGTTCTTC
NA	TRBV5-1	many	TRBJ1-1	CASSRTVDTEAFF	TGCGCCAGCAGCCGGACAGTGGACACTGAAGCTTTCTTT
NA	TRBV10-1	NA	TRBJ1-1	CASSATGNTEAFF	TGCGCCAGCAGTGCGACAGGGAACACTGAAGCTTTCTTT
NA	TRBV7-9	once	TRBJ1-3	CASSLSTEPGNTIYF	TGTGCCAGCAGCTTAAGCACAGAACCTGGAAACACCATATATTTT
NA	TRBV9	NA	TRBJ2-3	CASSPRGPDTQYF	TGTGCCAGCAGCCCCCGAGGGCCAGATACGCAGTATTTT
NA	TRBV10-3	NA	TRBJ1-1	CAISEGRENTEAFF	TGTGCCATCAGTGAAGGGAGGGAGAACACTGAAGCTTTCTTT
NA	TRBV6-5	NA	TRBJ2-6	CASRSSSGANVLTF	TGTGCCAGCAGGTCGAGCTCTGGGGCCAACGTCCTGACTTTC
TRBD1	TRBV28	NA	TRBJ1-4	CASSPDREFGKLFF	TGTGCCAGCAGCCCGGACAGGGAATTTGGAAAACTGTTTTTT
NA	TRBV19	NA	TRBJ1-5	CASSIESGAAANQPQHF	TGTGCCAGTAGTATAGAGAGCGGGGCGGCTGCCAATCAGCCCCAGCATTTT
NA	TRBV6-1	NA	TRBJ1-2	CASSEGLSYDSDYGYTF	TGTGCCAGCAGTGAAGGTTTGTCCTATGACAGCGACTATGGCTACACCTTC
NA	TRBV30	NA	TRBJ1-6	CAWSAQGNSPLHF	TGTGCCTGGAGTGCACAGGGAAATTCACCCCTCCACTTT
TRBD1	TRBV7-6	NA	TRBJ2-3	CASSPRQGGGDTQYF	TGTGCCAGCAGCCCTCGACAGGGGGGGGGAGATACGCAGTATTTT
NA	TRBV27	few	TRBJ1-6	CASSLSRGISPLHF	TGTGCCAGCAGTTTAAGTAGGGGAATTTCACCCCTCCACTTT
NA	TRBV24-1	NA	TRBJ2-2	CATADRWGTGELFF	TGTGCCACCGCTGACAGATGGGGCACCGGGGAGCTGTTTTTT
NA	TRBV3-1/TRBV3-2	NA	TRBJ1-6	CASSRRGGADNSPLHF	TGTGCCAGCAGCCGCCGAGGGGGGGCAGACAATTCACCCCTCCACTTT
TRBD1	TRBV5-1	NA	TRBJ2-7	CASSLSPAGGVYEQYF	TGCGCCAGCAGCTTGAGTCCGGCAGGGGGAGTCTACGAGCAGTACTTC
TRBD1	TRBV6-1	NA	TRBJ2-7	CASRQGQGRSYEQYF	TGTGCCAGCAGGCAGGGACAGGGCCGTTCCTACGAGCAGTACTTC
TRBD1	TRBV2	NA	TRBJ2-2	CASSGTGKYTGELFF	TGTGCCAGCAGTGGGACAGGGAAGTACACCGGGGAGCTGTTTTTT
TRBD1	TRBV5-1	NA	TRBJ1-3	CASSPGQPSGNTIYF	TGCGCCAGCAGCCCGGGACAGCCCTCTGGAAACACCATATATTTT
TRBD1	TRBV19	once	TRBJ1-2	CASSPHRGENYGYTF	TGTGCCAGTAGTCCCCACAGGGGGGAAAACTATGGCTACACCTTC
NA	TRBV19	NA	TRBJ2-7	CASPGLEGEQYF	TGTGCCAGCCCGGGACTGGAGGGCGAGCAGTACTTC
TRBD1	TRBV29-1	NA	TRBJ1-2	CSVGDTGEYGYTF	TGCAGCGTTGGGGACACAGGGGAATATGGCTACACCTTC
NA	TRBV5-4	NA	TRBJ1-6	CASSLLPRGLADNSPLHF	TGTGCCAGCAGCTTATTGCCGAGAGGACTTGCGGATAATTCACCCCTCCACTTT
TRBD2	TRBV7-3	once	TRBJ2-3	CASSLTLAGGPADTQYF	TGTGCCAGCAGCTTAACACTAGCGGGGGGGCCTGCAGATACGCAGTATTTT
TRBD2	TRBV5-5	NA	TRBJ2-7	CASSLSGTSGGTTYEQYF	TGTGCCAGCAGCTTGTCCGGGACTAGCGGGGGGACCACCTACGAGCAGTACTTC
TRBD1	TRBV9	once	TRBJ1-5	CASSETGFSNQPQHF	TGTGCCAGCAGCGAGACAGGGTTTAGCAATCAGCCCCAGCATTTT
TRBD1	TRBV30	NA	TRBJ1-2	CAWSMDRVSGYTF	TGTGCCTGGAGTATGGACAGGGTGAGTGGCTACACCTTC
NA	TRBV10-1	NA	TRBJ2-5	CASSPGYQETQYF	TGCGCCAGCAGTCCAGGGTACCAAGAGACCCAGTACTTC
NA	TRBV11-2	NA	TRBJ1-1	CASIRLVNTEAFF	TGTGCCAGCATCCGTCTAGTGAACACTGAAGCTTTCTTT
NA	TRBV3-1/TRBV3-2	NA	TRBJ1-1	CASCYSGGTEAFF	TGTGCCAGCTGCTATTCCGGTGGCACTGAAGCTTTCTTT
TRBD2	TRBV4-1	NA	TRBJ2-3	CASSQGGLAGTTDTQYF	TGCGCCAGCAGCCAAGGGGGACTAGCGGGGACCACAGATACGCAGTATTTT
NA	TRBV28	NA	TRBJ2-3	CASRTRGGATDTQYF	TGTGCCAGTCGCACTAGGGGGGGGGCGACGGATACGCAGTATTTT
TRBD1	TRBV9	NA	TRBJ1-2	CASSTSTGGAGYGYTF	TGTGCCAGCAGCACATCCACAGGGGGCGCGGGCTATGGCTACACCTTC
NA	TRBV5-1	NA	TRBJ1-1	CASSLAPLMNTEAFF	TGCGCCAGCAGCTTGGCCCCACTGATGAACACTGAAGCTTTCTTT
NA	TRBV6-6	NA	TRBJ1-4	CASTSRNLNEKLFF	TGTGCCAGCACCTCCAGGAATCTGAATGAAAAACTGTTTTTT
TRBD1	TRBV5-1	NA	TRBJ1-4	CASSPGQGATNEKLFF	TGCGCCAGCAGCCCAGGACAGGGTGCAACTAATGAAAAACTGTTTTTT
TRBD1	TRBV10-1	NA	TRBJ2-2	CASSGQGAMITGELFF	TGCGCCAGCAGTGGGCAGGGGGCTATGATCACCGGGGAGCTGTTTTTT
NA	TRBV7-9	NA	TRBJ1-1	CASSLDRTSIEAFF	TGTGCCAGCAGCTTAGACCGGACATCCATTGAAGCTTTCTTT
NA	TRBV10-3	NA	TRBJ2-1	CAISEVQGGYNEQFF	TGTGCCATCAGTGAAGTACAAGGAGGTTACAATGAGCAGTTCTTC
NA	TRBV7-6	NA	TRBJ2-7	CASSPRPGSEQYF	TGTGCCAGCAGCCCGCGCCCAGGATCCGAGCAGTACTTC
TRBD1	TRBV9	once	TRBJ1-5	CASSVAGGSNQPQHF	TGTGCCAGCAGCGTAGCAGGGGGGAGCAATCAGCCCCAGCATTTT
NA	TRBV21-1	NA	TRBJ1-2	CASSKGTGDGYTF	TGTGCCAGCAGCAAAGGAACCGGGGATGGCTACACCTTC
TRBD1	TRBV27	NA	TRBJ1-4	CASSNQGGANEKLFF	TGTGCCAGCAGTAATCAGGGGGGAGCTAATGAAAAACTGTTTTTT
NA	TRBV5-1	NA	TRBJ1-1	CASSLLQATTTEAFF	TGCGCCAGCAGCTTGCTGCAGGCTACGACCACTGAAGCTTTCTTT
TRBD1	TRBV7-9	NA	TRBJ2-7	CASSPTRTGKYEQYF	TGTGCCAGCAGCCCAACACGGACAGGAAAGTACGAGCAGTACTTC
NA	TRBV28	NA	TRBJ1-1	CASTMRLGRGTEAFF	TGTGCCAGCACCATGAGGTTGGGGAGAGGGACTGAAGCTTTCTTT
NA	TRBV4-1	NA	TRBJ1-1	CASSPTVRAEAFF	TGCGCCAGCAGCCCAACTGTCAGGGCAGAAGCTTTCTTT
TRBD1	TRBV28	few	TRBJ1-5	CASSLPRDRGGNQPQHF	TGTGCCAGCAGTTTACCCAGGGACAGGGGGGGCAATCAGCCCCAGCATTTT